These 24 T cell receptor beta chains share one sample of origin, sequenced in a study of blood T cell repertoires in COVID-19. The repertoire was sequenced with immunoSEQ multiplex PCR; TCRdb's copy has only in-frame clones and lacks some. The sample consists of 110,000 to 150,000 clones, roughly 89% of them appearing once. Sequencing used peripheral blood. These receptors all stem from a man aged 55 to 70 with active or convalescent COVID-19.

CDR3 sequence reads: CAWSRDGTSGINEQFF. The CDR3 coding sequence is TGTGCCTGGAGCCGGGACGGGACTAGCGGGATCAATGAGCAGTTCTTC. The chain combines TRBV30 with TRBJ2-1; the match to TRBD2 covers 13 bases. Per the germline V gene, CDR1 is GTSNPN and CDR2 is SVGIG (reference sequence). With V trimmed by 3 bases and J by 6 bases, 8 bases remained unmatched. The CDR3 totals 16 residues.

The chain recombines TRBV6-2 or TRBV6-3 with TRBJ1-1; possible D gene TRBD1, 6 bases. The V gene lost 5 bases and the J gene lost 3 bases, with 19 bases spanning the gap. Germline assignment: CDR1 MNHEY and CDR2 SVGEGT. The CDR3 loop spans 16 amino acids. This CDR3 is CASSPLQGQGDTEAFF. Written as DNA, the CDR3 is TGTGCCAGCAGTCCGCTCCAGGGGCAGGGAGACACTGAAGCTTTCTTT.

This clone was detected once. The chain is built from TRBV2 and TRBJ1-2; 11 bases agree with TRBD1. Per germline, CDR1 SNHLY and CDR2 FYNNEI. There are 14 residues in the CDR3. Losses at the gene ends were 8 bases for V and 8 bases for J; bases not matched to a gene: 10. CDR3 in DNA: TGTGCCAGCGGAGAGGACAGGGGGCAGGGAGGCTACACCTTC. Its protein is CASGEDRGQGGYTF.

The V call is TRBV19, the J call TRBJ2-1; 8 bases agree with TRBD2. The CDR3 is 14 amino acids. V shed 3 bases, J shed 9 bases, and the junction held 7 bases outside the gene matches. Germline CDR1 and CDR2: LNHDA and SQIVND (reference sequence). Written as DNA, the CDR3 is TGTGCCAGTAGTATTCAGGGAAGCGGGAGTGAGCAGTTCTTC. This codes for CASSIQGSGSEQFF.

The V call is TRBV7-9, the J call TRBJ2-7; 11 bases are shared with TRBD2. This CDR3 has 15 residues. The J segment lost 2 bases and the V segment lost 4 bases, leaving 4 bases of the junction unmatched. The V gene's germline CDR1 is SEHNR and CDR2 FQNEAQ (reference sequence). As DNA, the CDR3 is TGTGCCAGCAGCTGGGGACTAGCGGATACCTACGAGCAGTACTTC. Translated, it gives CASSWGLADTYEQYF.

J is TRBJ1-2 and V is TRBV28, with 9 positions matching TRBD1. CDR3 length: 14 residues. Germline V gene data show CDR1 as MDHEN and CDR2 as SYDVKM. V lost 2 bases and J lost 8; bases outside the gene matches: 6. CDR3 sequence (DNA): TGTGCCAGCAGTTTAGGTACAGGGGGCGAGGGCTACACCTTC. It yields the protein CASSLGTGGEGYTF.

The gene calls are TRBV7-2 and TRBJ2-2, with TRBD2 identical over 7 bases. The CDR3 extends over 14 amino acids. The germline V gene encodes CDR1 SGHTA and CDR2 FQGNSA. V lost 4 bases to trimming and J lost 6 bases; unmatched junction nucleotides: 5. The CDR3 loop reads CASSSTGGPGELFF. The CDR3 region has the DNA TGTGCCAGCAGCTCAACGGGGGGACCCGGGGAGCTGTTTTTT.

This chain links TRBV10-3 with TRBJ2-5, with D possibly being TRBD1 (5 bases). The CDR3 length is 14 residues. Trimming pared 0 bases from V and 4 bases from J, leaving 9 bases between. Germline CDR1 is ENHRY and CDR2 is SYGVKD. CDR3 in amino acids: CAISESRDRETQYF. In DNA, the CDR3 is TGTGCCATCAGTGAGTCTAGAGACAGAGAGACCCAGTACTTC.

CDR3 DNA: TGTGCCAGTAGTCCCCGGGACAGGGGTTCTGGTGGCTACACCTTC. Its translation is CASSPRDRGSGGYTF. The chain has TRBV19 and TRBJ1-2; 10 bases match TRBD1. CDR3 length equals 15 residues. The V gene's germline CDR1 is LNHDA and CDR2 SQIVND (reference sequence). Trimming took 5 bases from V and 7 from J; bases not matched to a gene: 10.

V usage is TRBV7-9 and J usage is TRBJ2-3; D might be TRBD1 (5 bases). The CDR3 has 14 amino acids. The germline V and J ends were trimmed by 5 bases and 4 bases, with 13 bases remaining between them. Germline V gene sequence: CDR1 SEHNR, CDR2 FQNEAQ (reference sequence). CDR3 residues: CASSPGHRSDTQYF. In DNA, the CDR3 is TGTGCCAGCAGCCCCGGACACAGGTCAGATACGCAGTATTTT. The full variable domain, its missing parts supplied by reference TRBV7-9 and TRBJ2-3, is DTGVSQNPRHKITKRGQNVTFRCDPISEHNRLYWYRQTLGQGPEFLTYFQNEAQLEKSRLLSDRFSAERPKGSFSTLEIQRTEQGDSAMYLCASSPGHRSDTQYFGPGTRLTVL.

CDR3 residues: CASSPRNIQGNEQYF. The CDR3 DNA reads as TGTGCCAGCAGTCCACGGAACATACAGGGAAACGAGCAGTACTTC. The rearrangement joins TRBV27 to TRBJ2-7, with D possibly being TRBD1 (6 bases). There are 15 residues in the CDR3. CDR1 MNHEY and CDR2 SMNVEV come from the germline V gene (reference sequence). The V end lost 5 bases, the J end lost 5 bases, and 19 bases lay between the germline ends.

This chain connects TRBV5-5 to TRBJ2-1; 13 bases agree with TRBD2. Germline-derived CDR1 and CDR2 are SGHKS and YYEKEE (reference sequence). Unmatched junction bases numbered 7, after V lost 5 bases and J lost 8 bases. The length of the CDR3 is 15 residues. CDR3: CASSLTSGRWHEQFF. The CDR3 DNA reads as TGTGCCAGCAGTTTGACTAGCGGGAGGTGGCATGAGCAGTTCTTC.

This clone occurred once. The V gene is TRBV11-2, the J gene TRBJ1-1; D uncertain. V was shortened by 2 bases and J by 1 base, with 8 bases between the two germline ends. The germline V gene encodes CDR1 SGHAT and CDR2 FQNNGV. The CDR3 totals 14 residues. The CDR3 sequence: CASSLNEGNTEAFF. The DNA for the CDR3 is TGTGCCAGCAGCTTAAATGAGGGGAACACTGAAGCTTTCTTT. Drawing the rest from reference TRBV11-2 and TRBJ1-1, the complete variable domain is EAGVAQSPRYKIIEKRQSVAFWCNPISGHATLYWYQQILGQGPKLLIQFQNNGVVDDSQLPKDRFSAERLKGVDSTLKIQPAKLEDSAVYLCASSLNEGNTEAFFGQGTRLTVV.

The V call is TRBV2, the J call TRBJ2-1; maybe TRBD1 (7 bases). V was pared by 9 bases and J by 3 bases, with 18 bases between. The CDR3 has 15 residues. Germline V gene data show CDR1 as SNHLY and CDR2 as FYNNEI. DNA for the CDR3: TGTGCCAGTCCCGAACCAGGGGGGATCTACAATGAGCAGTTCTTC. Amino acid sequence: CASPEPGGIYNEQFF.

The V and J genes are TRBV18 and TRBJ1-2, with TRBD1 matching 7 bases. This CDR3 region has 15 residues. From germline, CDR1 is KGHSH and CDR2 LQKENI. V was pared by 2 bases and J by 3 bases, with 6 bases of the junction left unmatched. Here the CDR3 reads CASSPSTGMDYGYTF. In DNA form, the CDR3 reads TGTGCCAGCTCACCATCGACAGGGATGGACTATGGCTACACCTTC.

This sequence joins TRBV18 and TRBJ2-5; TRBD1 matches 9 bases. Germline CDR1 reads KGHSH; CDR2 reads LQKENI. The CDR3 consists of 14 residues. Trimming took 4 bases from V and 5 from J; bases not matched to a gene: 5. The CDR3 is CASSRDRVFETQYF. The CDR3 DNA follows: TGTGCCAGCTCACGGGACAGGGTGTTTGAGACCCAGTACTTC.

The chain links TRBV2 to TRBJ1-3, with D uncertain. V lost 10 bases, J lost 0 bases, and 19 bases lay in between. CDR1 is SNHLY, CDR2 FYNNEI, per germline. The CDR3 length is 16 residues. The CDR3 nucleotides are TGTGCCATACAATTGGGTCCAGGCCGCTCTGGAAACACCATATATTTT. Amino acid sequence: CAIQLGPGRSGNTIYF.

This clone was recorded once. The J gene is TRBJ2-5, the V gene TRBV19; TRBD1 aligns across 7 bases. The CDR3 consists of 14 residues. V lost 3 bases and J lost 1; bases outside the gene matches: 2. Germline CDR1 LNHDA, CDR2 SQIVND (reference sequence). The CDR3 here is CASSIRQGQETQYF. As DNA, the CDR3 is TGTGCCAGTAGTATCCGACAGGGCCAAGAGACCCAGTACTTC.

V usage is TRBV10-2 and J usage is TRBJ1-1, with unresolved D. Germline CDR1 and CDR2: WSHSY and SAAADI. Deletions cut 2 bases from V and 5 bases from J, with 15 bases between. CDR3 length: 15 residues. In nucleotides, the CDR3 is TGCGCCAGCAGTGAGACCGGGGATAGAGGGACTGAAGCTTTCTTT. Translating gives CASSETGDRGTEAFF.

The rearrangement joins TRBV5-1 to TRBJ2-1; TRBD2 matches 8 bases. The CDR3 sequence is 14 residues long. Germline assignment: CDR1 SGHRS and CDR2 YFSETQ. V lost 4 bases, J lost 7 bases, and 7 bases stayed unmatched. CDR3 residues: CASSPQGGGNEQFF. The CDR3 nucleotides read TGCGCCAGCAGCCCCCAGGGCGGGGGGAATGAGCAGTTCTTC.

V is TRBV6-5 and J is TRBJ1-4; TRBD1 matches at 9 bases. This CDR3 region has 15 residues. With V trimmed by 5 bases and J by 8 bases, 9 bases remained unmatched. Germline loops: CDR1 MNHEY, CDR2 SVGAGI. DNA for the CDR3: TGTGCCAGCAGTCCGCAGACAGGGGGATGGGAAAAACTGTTTTTT. It yields the protein CASSPQTGGWEKLFF.

J is TRBJ1-3 and V is TRBV9; 7 bases agree with TRBD1. CDR1 and CDR2 from the germline V gene are SGDLS and YYNGEE. The CDR3 totals 17 residues. The trim removed 0 bases at V and 0 bases at J, leaving 6 bases unmatched. This CDR3 is CASSVGLGQNSGNTIYF. For the CDR3, the DNA is TGTGCCAGCAGCGTAGGTTTGGGACAGAACTCTGGAAACACCATATATTTT. The variable domain in full, completed from reference TRBV9 and TRBJ1-3, reads DSGVTQTPKHLITATGQRVTLRCSPRSGDLSVYWYQQSLDQGLQFLIQYYNGEERAKGNILERFSAQQFPDLHSELNLSSLELGDSALYFCASSVGLGQNSGNTIYFGEGSWLTVV.

This chain connects TRBV28 to TRBJ2-5; D possibly corresponds to TRBD1 (6 bases). Germline V gene data show CDR1 as MDHEN and CDR2 as SYDVKM. The CDR3 covers 15 residues. Trimming removed 2 bases from V and 7 bases from J, with 17 bases in between. CDR3 in amino acids: CASSLPLSQQGTQYF. The CDR3 DNA reads TGTGCCAGCAGTTTACCCCTCTCTCAACAGGGGACCCAGTACTTC.

The chain combines TRBV19 with TRBJ1-4; 7 nucleotides align to TRBD1. The germline gives CDR1 LNHDA, CDR2 SQIVND (reference sequence). This CDR3 is 15 amino acids long. V was clipped by 6 bases and J by 8 bases; unmatched bases: 12. The CDR3: CASSPRQGLKEKLFF. The CDR3 nucleotides are TGTGCCAGTAGCCCTAGACAGGGTTTGAAAGAAAAACTGTTTTTT.